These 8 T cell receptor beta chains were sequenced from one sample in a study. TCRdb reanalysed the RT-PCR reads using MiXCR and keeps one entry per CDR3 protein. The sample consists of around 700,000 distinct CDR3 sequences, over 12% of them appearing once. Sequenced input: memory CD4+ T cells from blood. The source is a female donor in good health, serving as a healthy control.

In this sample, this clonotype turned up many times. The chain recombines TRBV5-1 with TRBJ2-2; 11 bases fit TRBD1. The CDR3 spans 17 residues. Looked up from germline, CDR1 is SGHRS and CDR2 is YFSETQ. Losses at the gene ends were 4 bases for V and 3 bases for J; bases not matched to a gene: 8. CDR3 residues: CASSPLWTGGDTGELFF. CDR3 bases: TGCGCCAGCAGCCCACTTTGGACAGGGGGCGACACCGGGGAGCTGTTTTTT.

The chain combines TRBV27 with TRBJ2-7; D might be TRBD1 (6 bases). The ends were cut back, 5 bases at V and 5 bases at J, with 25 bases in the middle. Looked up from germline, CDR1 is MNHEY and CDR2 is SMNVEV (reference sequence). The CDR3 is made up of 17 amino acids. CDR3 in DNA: TGTGCCAGCAGTCCCCGGGAAGGACAGTACATGATCCACGAGCAGTACTTC. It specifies CASSPREGQYMIHEQYF.

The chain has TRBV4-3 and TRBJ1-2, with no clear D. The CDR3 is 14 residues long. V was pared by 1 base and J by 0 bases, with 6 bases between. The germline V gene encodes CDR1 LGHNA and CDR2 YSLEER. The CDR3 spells CASSQGAANYGYTF. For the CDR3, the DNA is TGCGCCAGCAGCCAAGGGGCAGCTAACTATGGCTACACCTTC.

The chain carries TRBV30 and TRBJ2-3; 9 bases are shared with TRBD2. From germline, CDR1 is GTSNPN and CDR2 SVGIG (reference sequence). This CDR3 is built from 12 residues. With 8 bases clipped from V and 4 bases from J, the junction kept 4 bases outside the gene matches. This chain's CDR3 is CAGTSRPDTQYF. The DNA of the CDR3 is TGTGCCGGGACTAGCAGACCAGATACGCAGTATTTT.

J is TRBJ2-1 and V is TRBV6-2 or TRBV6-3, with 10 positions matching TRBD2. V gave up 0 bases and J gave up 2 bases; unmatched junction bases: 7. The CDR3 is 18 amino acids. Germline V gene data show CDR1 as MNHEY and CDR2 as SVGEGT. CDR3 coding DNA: TGTGCCAGCAGTTACTCGACAGGGACTAGCGTCACCTACAATGAGCAGTTCTTC. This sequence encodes CASSYSTGTSVTYNEQFF.

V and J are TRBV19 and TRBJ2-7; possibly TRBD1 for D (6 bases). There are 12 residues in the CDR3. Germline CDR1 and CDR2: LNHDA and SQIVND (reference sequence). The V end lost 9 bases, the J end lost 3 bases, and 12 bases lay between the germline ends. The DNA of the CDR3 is TGTGCCAGCCAGGGGCATTTCTACGAGCAGTACTTC. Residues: CASQGHFYEQYF.

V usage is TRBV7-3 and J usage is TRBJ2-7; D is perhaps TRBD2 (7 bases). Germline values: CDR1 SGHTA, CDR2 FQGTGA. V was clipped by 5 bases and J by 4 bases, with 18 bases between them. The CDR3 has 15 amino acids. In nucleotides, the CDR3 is TGTGCCAGCAGCAGAGAGGGGGGGGGCCATTACGAGCAGTACTTC. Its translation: CASSREGGGHYEQYF.

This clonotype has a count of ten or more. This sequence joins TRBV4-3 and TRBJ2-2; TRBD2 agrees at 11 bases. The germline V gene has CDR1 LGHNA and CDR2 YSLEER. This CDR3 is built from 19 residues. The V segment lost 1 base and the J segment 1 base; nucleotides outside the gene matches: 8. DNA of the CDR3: TGCGCCAGCAGCCAAGCCAGAATTAGCGGGAGGGTGAACACCGGGGAGCTGTTTTTT. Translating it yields CASSQARISGRVNTGELFF.